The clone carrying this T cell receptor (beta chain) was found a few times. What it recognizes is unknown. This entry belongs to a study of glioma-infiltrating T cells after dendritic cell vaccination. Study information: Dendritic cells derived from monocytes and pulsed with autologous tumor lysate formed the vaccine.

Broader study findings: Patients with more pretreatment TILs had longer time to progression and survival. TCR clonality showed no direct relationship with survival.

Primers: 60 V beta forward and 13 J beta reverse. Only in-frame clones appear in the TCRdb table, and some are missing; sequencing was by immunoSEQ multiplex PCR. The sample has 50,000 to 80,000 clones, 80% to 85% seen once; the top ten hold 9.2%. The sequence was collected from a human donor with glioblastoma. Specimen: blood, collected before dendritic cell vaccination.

CDR3 loop: CASSKGLTNTGELFF. The CDR3 DNA reads TGTGCCAGTAGTAAGGGGCTCACGAACACCGGGGAGCTGTTTTTT. The chain links TRBV19 to TRBJ2-2, with a tentative D call TRBD1 (5 bases). Trimming removed 4 bases from V and 0 bases from J, with 9 bases in between. Per germline, CDR1 LNHDA and CDR2 SQIVND (reference sequence). This CDR3 has 15 residues.